One sample yielded the 20 T cell receptor beta chains listed below, sequenced in a study of T cells in Graves' hyperthyroidism and ophthalmopathy. TCR beta CDR3 sequences were amplified from RNA transcripts. The TCR CDR3 first-round RT-PCR relied on the HTBI primer set. TCRdb used MiXCR to reprocess the multiplex PCR reads, holding one entry per CDR3 protein. Among approximately 590,000 distinct CDR3 sequences listed, under 60% were seen once. Sequences were obtained from peripheral blood or thyroid tissue (not recorded which). Every receptor here comes from a woman between 18 and 29 years old with Graves' hyperthyroidism.

Only a few counts were recorded for this clonotype. The chain couples TRBV20-1 to TRBJ2-2; D uncertain. V gave up 2 bases and J gave up 0 bases, with 4 bases separating them. The CDR3 covers 13 residues. From germline, CDR1 is DFQATT and CDR2 SNEGSKA (reference sequence). The CDR3 sequence: CSARMANTGELFF. Here the CDR3 DNA reads TGCAGTGCTAGAATGGCGAACACCGGGGAGCTGTTTTTT.

At least ten counts were recorded for this clonotype. The J gene is TRBJ1-1, the V gene TRBV7-9; TRBD1 agrees at 7 bases. The CDR3 length is 13 residues. V lost 5 bases, J lost 10 bases, and 10 bases stayed unmatched. Per germline, CDR1 SEHNR and CDR2 FQNEAQ (reference sequence). CDR3 nucleotides: TGTGCCAGCAGCACAGGGGAGGCGGCCGGAGCTTTCTTT. Its protein is CASSTGEAAGAFF.

Here the CDR3 reads CSARGRDRLETQYF. The DNA for the CDR3 is TGCAGTGCTAGGGGCAGGGATCGTTTAGAGACCCAGTACTTC. The rearrangement links TRBV20-1 to TRBJ2-5; D perhaps matches TRBD1 (5 bases). CDR1 is DFQATT and CDR2 is SNEGSKA in the germline V gene (reference sequence). V was cut by 3 bases and J by 4 bases, with 15 bases left in between. The CDR3 is 14 residues long.

The J gene is TRBJ2-5, the V gene TRBV20-1; TRBD1 agrees at 10 bases. Trimming at V came to 4 bases and at J to 5 bases, leaving 10 bases not matched to a gene. CDR1 DFQATT and CDR2 SNEGSKA come from the germline V gene (reference sequence). CDR3 length equals 15 residues. This CDR3 is CSAIGDRGGPETQYF. For the CDR3, the DNA is TGCAGTGCTATCGGGGACAGGGGTGGACCGGAGACCCAGTACTTC.

The chain combines TRBV2 with TRBJ1-2; perhaps TRBD1 as D (6 bases). The CDR3 length is 13 residues. Germline CDR1 SNHLY, CDR2 FYNNEI. With 5 bases removed from V and 8 bases from J, the gap between germline ends came to 15 bases. CDR3 bases: TGTGCCAGCAGTTCGTACAGGGTCGGCGGCTACACCTTC. This codes for CASSSYRVGGYTF.

In regard to this clonotype: Given a much more abundant clone one base away, this may be a read error. CDR3 residues: CASALYERYF. CDR3 DNA: TGTGCCAGCGCCTTATACGAGCGGTACTTC. This sequence joins TRBV7-9 and TRBJ2-7; D is undetermined. The CDR3 totals 10 residues. Germline V gives CDR1 SEHNR, CDR2 FQNEAQ (reference sequence).

This clonotype has a single count. J is TRBJ1-2 and V is TRBV7-9; possibly TRBD1 for D (5 bases). Germline-derived CDR1 and CDR2 are SEHNR and FQNEAQ (reference sequence). This CDR3 region has 16 residues. The V end lost 0 bases, the J end lost 4 bases, and 15 bases lay between the germline ends. CDR3 amino acids: CASSLATVEGLYGYTF. The DNA of the CDR3 is TGTGCCAGCAGCTTAGCGACGGTCGAGGGGCTCTATGGCTACACCTTC.

Regarding this clonotype: A single base separates this from a much larger clone, so it may be a read error. The V and J genes are TRBV10-3 and TRBJ1-3; 7 nucleotides match TRBD1. V trimming: 6 bases; J trimming: 4 bases; junction bases outside the gene matches: 6. Looked up from germline, CDR1 is ENHRY and CDR2 is SYGVKD. This CDR3 is built from 14 residues. Here the CDR3 DNA reads TGTGCCATCAGCGTGACAGGGACCGGAAACACCATATATTTT. This translates into CAISVTGTGNTIYF.

This clonotype occurred many times. The chain combines TRBV2 with TRBJ2-5; D is unresolved. V lost 5 bases and J 6 bases, leaving 10 bases between the germline ends. Germline assignment: CDR1 SNHLY and CDR2 FYNNEI. The CDR3 is made up of 12 amino acids. The CDR3 loop reads CASSRGWQTQYF. Written as DNA, the CDR3 is TGTGCCAGCAGTCGAGGATGGCAGACCCAGTACTTC.

This rearrangement joins TRBV24-1 to TRBJ1-6, with unresolved D. The CDR3 contains 14 residues. V was shortened by 1 base and J by 13 bases, with 13 bases between the two germline ends. Germline CDR1 reads KGHDR; CDR2 reads SFDVKD. The CDR3 region has the DNA TGTGCCACCAGTGATTTTGGCGGTCATGAGCCCCTCCACTTT. Protein product: CATSDFGGHEPLHF.

This clonotype was seen many times. The J gene is TRBJ2-7, the V gene TRBV20-1, with D unclear. Germline CDR1 DFQATT, CDR2 SNEGSKA (reference sequence). V lost 3 bases to trimming and J lost 6 bases, with 15 bases between them. CDR3 length equals 13 residues. CDR3 nucleotides: TGCAGTGCTAGTCCCACCCTGAATTCCGAGCAGTACTTC. Translation gives CSASPTLNSEQYF.

This rearrangement joins TRBV6-5 to TRBJ2-7; TRBD2 matches 9 bases. The germline gives CDR1 MNHEY, CDR2 SVGAGI. The CDR3 runs to 16 residues. The V gene end was trimmed by 5 bases and the J gene end by 7 bases; junction bases not matched to a gene: 15. In DNA form, the CDR3 reads TGTGCCAGCAGTCTCCGCCCCGGGACTAGCTCTGGGGAGCAGTACTTC. Protein sequence: CASSLRPGTSSGEQYF.

This clonotype came up many times. The chain carries TRBV15 and TRBJ2-7; TRBD2 matches 7 bases. The CDR3 is 15 amino acids. CDR1 and CDR2 from the germline V gene are LNHNV and YYDKDF (reference sequence). Losses at the gene ends were 5 bases for V and 4 bases for J; bases not matched to a gene: 11. CDR3 nucleotide sequence: TGTGCCACCAGCCAGCGCCGCGGGAGCCGTTACGAGCAGTACTTC. Encoded protein: CATSQRRGSRYEQYF.

This clonotype was detected only a few times. The chain has TRBV7-6 and TRBJ1-1; 11 nucleotides agree with TRBD1. The ends lost 5 bases at V and 0 bases at J; junction bases unmatched: 11. Germline V gene lookup returns CDR1 SGHVS and CDR2 FNYEAQ. The CDR3 loop spans 18 amino acids. The CDR3 reads CASSPTGTGGPMNTEAFF. In DNA, the CDR3 is TGTGCCAGCAGCCCTACCGGGACAGGGGGTCCCATGAACACTGAAGCTTTCTTT.

This clonotype was seen a handful of times. The chain recombines TRBV19 with TRBJ2-2; D gene unclear. Germline lookup yields CDR1 LNHDA and CDR2 SQIVND (reference sequence). CDR3 length: 13 residues. Trimming left V 8 bases short and J 5 bases short, with 12 bases between. CDR3 coding DNA: TGTGCCAGTGATGGACCCCCGACCGGGGAGCTGTTTTTT. Its translation: CASDGPPTGELFF. Together with reference TRBV19 and TRBJ2-2, the CDR3 gives the full variable domain: DGGITQSPKYLFRKEGQNVTLSCEQNLNHDAMYWYRQDPGQGLRLIYYSQIVNDFQKGDIAEGYSVSREKKESFPLTVTSAQKNPTAFYLCASDGPPTGELFFGEGSRLTVL.

The chain carries TRBV15 and TRBJ2-7; 14 positions match TRBD2. The V and J ends lost 10 bases and 0 bases, in that order; junction bases with no gene match: 11. Looked up from germline, CDR1 is LNHNV and CDR2 is YYDKDF (reference sequence). The CDR3 has 17 residues. The CDR3 coding sequence is TGTGCCAGTAGAAGGACTAGCGGGAGGACGAGCTCCTACGAGCAGTACTTC. Encoded protein: CASRRTSGRTSSYEQYF.

This clonotype was seen repeatedly, ten times or more. The rearrangement uses TRBV7-2 and TRBJ1-4; D is unresolved. Trimming stripped 3 bases from V and 3 bases from J, with 11 bases between. The CDR3 is made up of 15 amino acids. Germline CDR1 reads SGHTA; CDR2 reads FQGNSA. The CDR3: CASSLTLGANEKLFF. The CDR3 DNA follows: TGTGCCAGCAGCTTGACCCTGGGAGCTAATGAAAAACTGTTTTTT.

This chain links TRBV7-8 with TRBJ1-2; a possible D gene is TRBD1 (5 bases). V was clipped by 2 bases and J by 4 bases, with 11 bases between them. Germline CDR1 is SGHVS and CDR2 is FQNEAQ. CDR3 size: 14 residues. CDR3 nucleotide sequence: TGTGCCAGCAGCTTACTCCAAGGGGCCTATGGCTACACCTTC. This encodes CASSLLQGAYGYTF.

This clonotype was seen repeatedly, ten times or more. This rearrangement joins TRBV2 to TRBJ2-2, with TRBD2 matching over 8 bases. The CDR3 is made up of 15 amino acids. In germline, CDR1 is SNHLY, CDR2 FYNNEI. Trimming at V came to 0 bases and at J to 7 bases, leaving 4 bases not matched to a gene. CDR3 amino acids: CASSEAAGGGGELFF. CDR3 DNA: TGTGCCAGCAGTGAAGCTGCGGGAGGCGGCGGGGAGCTGTTTTTT.

The chain is built from TRBV9 and TRBJ2-5; D possibly uses TRBD1 or TRBD2 (5 bases each). CDR1 is SGDLS and CDR2 is YYNGEE in the germline V gene. Trimming removed 4 bases from V and 9 bases from J, with 16 bases in between. The CDR3 runs 13 residues. CDR3 DNA: TGTGCCAGCAGCCAAGACGGGTCGGGGCCCCAGTACTTC. It is translated as CASSQDGSGPQYF. The variable domain in full, with the rest retrieved from reference TRBV9 and TRBJ2-5, is DSGVTQTPKHLITATGQRVTLRCSPRSGDLSVYWYQQSLDQGLQFLIQYYNGEERAKGNILERFSAQQFPDLHSELNLSSLELGDSALYFCASSQDGSGPQYFGPGTRLLVL.